The 32 T cell receptor beta chains listed next were all sequenced from one sample in a study of T cell responses to AZD1222 COVID-19 vaccine. Assay: immunoSEQ multiplex PCR; the TCRdb copy retains only in-frame clones and omits some. Of about 160,000 clones in the sample, roughly 90% were seen once. Source: peripheral blood, taken on day 0 of AZD1222 vaccination. The receptors were gathered from an adult in good health.

The chain couples TRBV5-1 to TRBJ2-7; TRBD1 matches 8 bases. CDR1 SGHRS and CDR2 YFSETQ come from the germline V gene. V lost 1 base, J lost 5 bases, and 8 bases stayed unmatched. This CDR3 is built from 15 residues. Here the CDR3 reads CASSLSHRGIHEQYF. In nucleotides, the CDR3 is TGCGCCAGCAGCTTGTCGCACAGGGGGATTCACGAGCAGTACTTC.

The genes are TRBV24-1 and TRBJ2-6; D not certain. V was cut by 6 bases and J by 1 base, with 15 bases left in between. The CDR3 spans 17 residues. From germline, CDR1 is KGHDR and CDR2 SFDVKD. CDR3 bases: TGTGCCACCAGTTCCGAGGCTCATAGTTCTGGGGCCAACGTCCTGACTTTC. Translated, it gives CATSSEAHSSGANVLTF.

This rearrangement joins TRBV10-3 to TRBJ1-2, with D perhaps TRBD1 (5 bases). V shed 5 bases and J shed 0 bases, with 19 bases lying between them. CDR3 length: 17 residues. The germline CDR1 and CDR2 sequences are ENHRY and SYGVKD. The CDR3 loop is CAISKKGTVTSNYGYTF. DNA of the CDR3: TGTGCCATCAGTAAAAAAGGGACGGTCACTTCTAACTATGGCTACACCTTC.

The chain combines TRBV27 with TRBJ1-1; TRBD1 matches at 7 bases. Germline loops: CDR1 MNHEY, CDR2 SMNVEV (reference sequence). With V trimmed by 4 bases and J by 7 bases, 12 bases remained unmatched. The CDR3 sequence is 15 residues long. CDR3 DNA: TGTGCCAGCAGTTCTCTGACAGGGCCCAAGGGTGAAGCTTTCTTT. Translation: CASSSLTGPKGEAFF.

The CDR3 sequence is CASSEGRRGADTQYF. The CDR3 nucleotides read TGTGCCAGCAGTGAAGGTCGGAGGGGAGCAGATACGCAGTATTTT. This chain uses TRBV6-1 with TRBJ2-3; D is perhaps TRBD2 (6 bases). Trimming removed 1 base at V and 4 bases at J, with 12 bases between. This CDR3 contains 15 residues. Germline CDR1 and CDR2: MNHNS and SASEGT.

DNA of the CDR3: TGTGCCTGGATCACCCCCCATCCAGGGACCGAGACCCAGTACTTC. Amino acids: CAWITPHPGTETQYF. The chain couples TRBV30 to TRBJ2-5; D might be TRBD1 or TRBD2, each matching 5 bases. The CDR3 runs to 15 residues. Deletions cut 4 bases from V and 5 bases from J, with 20 bases between. Germline V gene sequence: CDR1 GTSNPN, CDR2 SVGIG (reference sequence). The full variable domain, in which reference TRBV30 and TRBJ2-5 provide the parts outside the CDR3, is SQTIHQWPATLVQPVGSPLSLECTVEGTSNPNLYWYRQAAGRGLQLLFYSVGIGQISSEVPQNLSASRPQDRQFILSSKKLLLSDSGFYLCAWITPHPGTETQYFGPGTRLLVL.

The rearrangement uses TRBV29-1 and TRBJ1-4; perhaps TRBD1 as D (5 bases). Germline CDR1 reads SQVTM; CDR2 reads ANQGSEA. This CDR3 comprises 13 residues. The V end was cut by 4 bases, the J end by 3 bases, with 9 bases between. CDR3 nucleotide sequence: TGCAGCGTTGCCAGGGAGGCTAATGAAAAACTGTTTTTT. Protein: CSVAREANEKLFF.

Only one count was recorded for this clone. The chain links TRBV6-5 to TRBJ1-1; D is possibly TRBD1 (6 bases). The germline CDR1 and CDR2 sequences are MNHEY and SVGAGI. Trimming cost V 6 bases and J 4 bases, with 12 bases left between them. The CDR3 runs to 13 residues. CDR3 region: CASSGGAGTEAFF. In DNA form, the CDR3 reads TGTGCCAGCAGCGGGGGGGCTGGCACTGAAGCTTTCTTT.

This clone was observed many times. The rearrangement joins TRBV27 to TRBJ1-6; D call uncertain. V was pared by 1 base and J by 7 bases, with 11 bases between. The CDR3 has 15 residues. Germline values: CDR1 MNHEY, CDR2 SMNVEV (reference sequence). The CDR3 DNA follows: TGTGCCAGCAGTTTATATGGGGTACCGAATTCACCCCTCCACTTT. Encoded protein: CASSLYGVPNSPLHF.

The chain joins TRBV6-6 to TRBJ2-5; TRBD2 agrees at 12 bases. The CDR3 extends over 16 amino acids. CDR1 is MNHNY, CDR2 SVGAGI, per germline (reference sequence). Unmatched junction bases numbered 6, after V lost 6 bases and J lost 1 base. CDR3 sequence (DNA): TGTGCCAGCAGGGCCGGGACTAGCGGGTTCCAAGAGACCCAGTACTTC. This gives the protein CASRAGTSGFQETQYF.

V is TRBV7-6 and J is TRBJ2-1, with TRBD1 identical over 8 bases. The CDR3 loop spans 15 amino acids. CDR1 is SGHVS, CDR2 FNYEAQ, per germline. J was trimmed by 5 bases and V by 1 base; bases with no gene match: 4. CDR3 loop: CASSLGTGGNNEQFF. CDR3 bases: TGTGCCAGCAGCTTAGGTACAGGGGGGAACAATGAGCAGTTCTTC.

The chain recombines TRBV27 with TRBJ1-4, with 9 bases matching TRBD1. Per the germline V gene, CDR1 is MNHEY and CDR2 is SMNVEV (reference sequence). The CDR3 runs 18 residues. After removal of 2 bases from V and 6 bases from J, the junction contained 13 bases not matched to a gene. The CDR3 loop reads CASSLRRPGTGSYEKLFF. CDR3 DNA sequence: TGTGCCAGCAGTTTACGTCGTCCCGGGACAGGGTCCTATGAAAAACTGTTTTTT.

The chain joins TRBV7-2 to TRBJ1-2; D might be TRBD1 (6 bases). The V gene lost 8 bases and the J gene lost 6 bases, with 16 bases spanning the gap. The CDR3 extends over 13 amino acids. The germline gives CDR1 SGHTA, CDR2 FQGNSA. The CDR3 sequence is CASRPVGGDGYTF. In nucleotides, the CDR3 is TGTGCCAGCCGGCCCGTCGGGGGCGATGGCTACACCTTC.

The chain employs TRBV3-1 (or the pseudogene TRBV3-2) and TRBJ2-2, with D possibly being TRBD2 (6 bases). V was clipped by 3 bases and J by 0 bases, with 8 bases between them. This CDR3 has 15 residues. CDR1 is LGHDT and CDR2 is YNNKEL in the germline V gene (reference sequence). The CDR3: CASSQLAANTGELFF. The CDR3 bases are TGTGCCAGCAGCCAGTTAGCGGCGAACACCGGGGAGCTGTTTTTT.

The chain couples TRBV6-5 to TRBJ1-6, with D perhaps matching TRBD1 (5 bases). Deletions cut 8 bases from V and 0 bases from J, with 8 bases between. In germline, CDR1 is MNHEY, CDR2 SVGAGI. The CDR3 sequence is 14 residues long. The CDR3 nucleotides read TGTGCCAGCGGGGGGAGCTCCTATAATTCACCCCTCCACTTT. Translated, it gives CASGGSSYNSPLHF.

V usage is TRBV28 and J usage is TRBJ1-4, with D tentatively TRBD1 (6 bases). The CDR3 length is 15 residues. The V end lost 6 bases, the J end lost 8 bases, and 19 bases lay between the germline ends. In germline, CDR1 is MDHEN, CDR2 SYDVKM. CDR3 DNA sequence: TGTGCCAGCAGATCGGCCCCAGGGGCTTGGGAAAAACTGTTTTTT. Protein product: CASRSAPGAWEKLFF.

This clone was seen repeatedly, ten times or more. The chain couples TRBV7-8 to TRBJ2-7, with D perhaps assigned TRBD1 or TRBD2 (6 bases each). Germline loops: CDR1 SGHVS, CDR2 FQNEAQ. The CDR3 loop spans 14 amino acids. V was cut by 0 bases and J by 2 bases, with 8 bases left in between. The DNA of the CDR3 is TGTGCCAGCAGCTTAGCGGGGGGCACCTACGAGCAGTACTTC. This encodes CASSLAGGTYEQYF.

The rearrangement joins TRBV6-1 to TRBJ1-5; 10 bases are shared with TRBD1. The CDR3 runs 16 residues. The ends lost 1 base at V and 6 bases at J; junction bases unmatched: 6. Germline assignment: CDR1 MNHNS and CDR2 SASEGT. The CDR3 region is CASSEGTGGVVQPQHF. CDR3 coding DNA: TGTGCCAGCAGTGAAGGGACAGGGGGTGTCGTTCAGCCCCAGCATTTT.

The chain uses TRBV7-9 and TRBJ2-7, with a tentative D call TRBD2 (6 bases). Trimming took off 5 bases at V and 7 bases at J, with 18 bases between the two ends. Germline CDR1 reads SEHNR; CDR2 reads FQNEAQ (reference sequence). This CDR3 is 14 amino acids long. This CDR3 is CASSHPKTGGEQYF. CDR3 DNA sequence: TGTGCCAGCAGCCACCCGAAGACCGGGGGTGAGCAGTACTTC.

V gene TRBV6-5 combines with J gene TRBJ1-1; D possibly corresponds to TRBD1 (6 bases). The CDR3 totals 14 residues. The germline V gene encodes CDR1 MNHEY and CDR2 SVGAGI. The V gene lost 4 bases and the J gene lost 0 bases, with 9 bases spanning the gap. The CDR3, as DNA: TGTGCCAGCAGTTTGGACAGTCTGAACACTGAAGCTTTCTTT. This codes for CASSLDSLNTEAFF.

The J gene is TRBJ2-3, the V gene TRBV6-2 or TRBV6-3; 11 bases map to TRBD2. The CDR3 loop spans 21 amino acids. Germline V gene sequence: CDR1 MNHEY, CDR2 SVGEGT. J was trimmed by 0 bases and V by 4 bases; bases with no gene match: 18. DNA for the CDR3: TGTGCCAGCAGTTTCCCCCCGATAAGACATTGGACTAGCGGGAGCACAGATACGCAGTATTTT. It codes for CASSFPPIRHWTSGSTDTQYF.

V usage is TRBV6-5 and J usage is TRBJ1-1; no clear D. CDR1 is MNHEY and CDR2 is SVGAGI in the germline V gene. This CDR3 contains 13 residues. V lost 1 base and J 1 base, leaving 4 bases between the germline ends. The CDR3 nucleotides read TGTGCCAGCAGTTACTTCCGGAACACTGAAGCTTTCTTT. Amino acid sequence: CASSYFRNTEAFF.

J is TRBJ1-1 and V is TRBV28; unclear D gene. There are 13 residues in the CDR3. Germline V lookup: CDR1 MDHEN, CDR2 SYDVKM. V lost 8 bases and J lost 3, with 13 bases in between. CDR3 bases: TGTGCCAGCGACTCGGAGGTGGACACTGAAGCTTTCTTT. Its protein is CASDSEVDTEAFF.

The chain joins TRBV28 to TRBJ2-7; 7 nucleotides match TRBD2. CDR1 and CDR2 from the germline V gene are MDHEN and SYDVKM. V was pared by 11 bases and J by 5 bases, with 9 bases of the junction left unmatched. CDR3 length equals 12 residues. The CDR3 region has the DNA TGTGCCTGCGGGACGGCGGGGGACGAGCAGTACTTC. This codes for CACGTAGDEQYF.

The J gene is TRBJ1-5, the V gene TRBV7-2, with 10 bases identical to TRBD1. The germline gives CDR1 SGHTA, CDR2 FQGNSA. This CDR3 contains 15 residues. The junction had 9 bases not matched to a gene; V was cut back by 6 bases and J by 7 bases. The CDR3 is CASSQTGGIGQPQHF. The CDR3 DNA follows: TGTGCCAGCAGTCAGACAGGGGGCATAGGGCAGCCCCAGCATTTT. Together with reference TRBV7-2 and TRBJ1-5, the CDR3 gives the full variable domain: GAGVSQSPSNKVTEKGKDVELRCDPISGHTALYWYRQSLGQGLEFLIYFQGNSAPDKSGLPSDRFSAERTGGSVSTLTIQRTQQEDSAVYLCASSQTGGIGQPQHFGDGTRLSIL.

This clone is a singleton in its sample. This chain connects TRBV18 to TRBJ2-7, with D uncertain. This CDR3 region has 14 residues. From germline, CDR1 is KGHSH and CDR2 LQKENI. With 3 bases removed from V and 4 bases from J, the gap between germline ends came to 13 bases. The CDR3 nucleotides are TGTGCCAGCTCACCTACGCCAGGAAGATACGAGCAGTACTTC. Residues: CASSPTPGRYEQYF.

J is TRBJ1-2 and V is TRBV2, with D tentatively TRBD1 (6 bases). CDR3 size: 13 residues. V lost 8 bases to trimming and J lost 1 base, with 11 bases between them. Germline assignment: CDR1 SNHLY and CDR2 FYNNEI. The DNA for the CDR3 is TGTGCCAGCCGGGACAACGGTAACTATGGCTACACCTTC. It translates to CASRDNGNYGYTF.

The V and J genes are TRBV7-2 and TRBJ1-6; unclear D gene. CDR3 length equals 11 residues. Germline values: CDR1 SGHTA, CDR2 FQGNSA. Trimming took 3 bases from V and 12 from J, leaving 6 bases between them. CDR3: CASSFRGPLHF. CDR3 in DNA: TGTGCCAGCAGCTTCCGAGGACCCCTCCACTTT.

The chain is built from TRBV30 and TRBJ2-4, with a tentative D call TRBD2 (7 bases). Trimming stripped 4 bases from V and 4 bases from J, with 20 bases between. The CDR3 extends over 16 amino acids. The germline V gene encodes CDR1 GTSNPN and CDR2 SVGIG (reference sequence). The CDR3 here is CAWTWGGTGTKNIQYF. Written as DNA, the CDR3 is TGTGCCTGGACTTGGGGGGGCACCGGGACGAAAAACATTCAGTACTTC.

CDR3 DNA sequence: TGTGCCAGCTCGACAGGTCCGAACACTGAAGCTTTCTTT. Protein: CASSTGPNTEAFF. This rearrangement joins TRBV19 to TRBJ1-1; tentatively, D is TRBD1 (6 bases). Trimming took 9 bases from V and 1 from J, leaving 12 bases between them. Germline-derived CDR1 and CDR2 are LNHDA and SQIVND (reference sequence). The CDR3 has 13 amino acids.

This clone has just one count. The rearrangement uses TRBV6-2 or TRBV6-3 and TRBJ2-5; possibly TRBD1 or TRBD2 for D (5 bases each). From germline, CDR1 is MNHEY and CDR2 SVGEGT. The CDR3 runs to 14 residues. V was clipped by 6 bases and J by 9 bases, with 20 bases between them. CDR3 residues: CASSQPGTDRAQYF. The CDR3 nucleotides read TGTGCCAGCAGCCAACCCGGGACGGATAGGGCCCAGTACTTC.

The genes are TRBV28 and TRBJ2-1; D not certain. CDR1 MDHEN and CDR2 SYDVKM come from the germline V gene. Trimming removed 3 bases at V and 7 bases at J, with 4 bases between. This CDR3 has 11 residues. The DNA for the CDR3 is TGTGCCAGCAGTTTCCCAAATGAGCAGTTCTTC. This codes for CASSFPNEQFF.